The rows below give T cell receptor beta chains drawn from one sample of a study of blood T cell repertoires in COVID-19. The protocol was immunoSEQ multiplex PCR, while the TCRdb copy is restricted to in-frame clones and leaves out a portion. The sample contains 150,000 to 200,000 clones, roughly 91% of which appear only once. Specimen: peripheral blood. All receptors derive from a man aged 45-60 years who had recovered from COVID-19. The CDR3 runs from the conserved cysteine through the conserved F or W. A D gene is named only where the DNA matches it firmly. Rows give clone size only sometimes, using once, few, many, or a class for an expanded clone.

clone_size,j_call,d_call,v_call,cdr3_aa,cdr3_nt
-,TRBJ1-2,-,TRBV27,CASSFSGGYGYTF,TGTGCCAGCAGTTTTTCGGGAGGCTATGGCTACACCTTC
-,TRBJ2-3,TRBD1,TRBV4-3,CASSQRWKTGTTDTQYF,TGCGCCAGCAGCCAAAGATGGAAGACAGGGACCACAGATACGCAGTATTTT
-,TRBJ1-1,-,TRBV23-1,CASSHYYAQGPTEAFF,TGCGCCAGCAGTCACTATTATGCACAGGGCCCCACTGAAGCTTTCTTT
-,TRBJ2-7,-,TRBV18,CASSPRGLGLGEQYF,TGTGCCAGCTCACCCCGCGGACTGGGACTGGGCGAGCAGTACTTC
-,TRBJ1-2,-,TRBV27,CASSLLPQVVYGYTF,TGTGCCAGCAGTTTACTCCCACAGGTCGTCTATGGCTACACCTTC
few,TRBJ1-1,TRBD1,TRBV29-1,CSALATGGTEAFF,TGCAGCGCGCTTGCGACAGGGGGCACTGAAGCTTTCTTT
-,TRBJ1-3,TRBD1,TRBV6-5,CASSITTGAGNTIYF,TGTGCCAGCAGTATCACTACAGGGGCTGGAAACACCATATATTTT
-,TRBJ1-5,TRBD1,TRBV7-6,CASSLEAGQSAGGGQPQHF,TGTGCCAGCAGCTTAGAAGCGGGTCAGTCGGCAGGGGGCGGTCAGCCCCAGCATTTT
-,TRBJ1-2,-,TRBV20-1,CSAINSLF,TGCAGTGCTATAAATTCTCTCTTC
-,TRBJ2-7,-,TRBV11-2,CASSLGGTYEQYF,TGTGCCAGCAGCCTCGGAGGGACCTACGAGCAGTACTTC
-,TRBJ2-7,TRBD2,TRBV23-1,CASSLYWLAGGRDPNEQYF,TGCGCCAGCAGTCTATACTGGCTAGCGGGAGGGAGGGATCCTAACGAGCAGTACTTC
-,TRBJ1-3,-,TRBV4-2,CASSQDTSSGNTIYF,TGTGCCAGCAGCCAAGACACGAGCTCTGGAAACACCATATATTTT
-,TRBJ2-7,-,TRBV3-1/TRBV3-2,CASSQEGGTYEQYF,TGTGCCAGCAGCCAAGAAGGGGGAACCTACGAGCAGTACTTC
-,TRBJ2-3,TRBD2,TRBV7-2,CASSRVESGGRSSTQYF,TGTGCCAGCAGCCGGGTAGAATCGGGCGGGAGGTCCTCTACGCAGTATTTT
-,TRBJ2-7,TRBD1,TRBV5-4,CASSLNRGLYEQYF,TGTGCCAGCAGCTTGAACAGGGGGTTATACGAGCAGTACTTC
-,TRBJ2-2,-,TRBV9,CASSVHTNTGELFF,TGTGCCAGCAGCGTACACACGAACACCGGGGAGCTGTTTTTT
-,TRBJ1-3,-,TRBV6-5,CASTGTRSGNTIYF,TGTGCCAGCACCGGGACACGCTCTGGAAACACCATATATTTT